The sequence of this T cell receptor (beta chain) was determined in a study of T cell changes during pregnancy in multiple sclerosis. Measured with immunoSEQ multiplex PCR; TCRdb has only the in-frame clones, and not every one. The table has approximately 34,000 clones, just over 90% seen once; the top ten hold 0.45% to 0.5%. This CDR3 has 16 amino acids. Germline-derived CDR1 and CDR2 are SNHLY and FYNNEI. V shed 6 bases and J 0 bases; nucleotides not matched to a gene: 8. The sample consisted of CD4+ T cells from peripheral blood mononuclear cells, taken after pregnancy. The origin of this receptor is a female donor with multiple sclerosis, enrolled in a pregnancy study. The rearrangement uses TRBV2 and TRBJ2-1, with TRBD2 matching over 7 bases. The CDR3 loop is CASRRDYSSSYNEQFF. CDR3 bases: TGTGCCAGCAGGCGGGACTACTCTAGCTCCTACAATGAGCAGTTCTTC. Full variable domain (remainder filled in from reference TRBV2 and TRBJ2-1): EPEVTQTPSHQVTQMGQEVILRCVPISNHLYFYWYRQILGQKVEFLVSFYNNEISEKSEIFDDQFSVERPDGSNFTLKIRSTKLEDSAMYFCASRRDYSSSYNEQFFGPGTRLTVL.